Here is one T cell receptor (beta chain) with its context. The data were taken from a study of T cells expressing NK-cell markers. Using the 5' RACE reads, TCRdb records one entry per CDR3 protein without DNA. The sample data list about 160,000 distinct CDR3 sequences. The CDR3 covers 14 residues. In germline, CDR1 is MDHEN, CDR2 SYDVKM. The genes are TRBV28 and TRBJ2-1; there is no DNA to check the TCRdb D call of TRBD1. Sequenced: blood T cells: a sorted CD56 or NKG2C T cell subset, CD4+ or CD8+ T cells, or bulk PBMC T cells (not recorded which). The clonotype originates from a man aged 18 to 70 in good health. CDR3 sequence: CASSLGTPWDEQFF.